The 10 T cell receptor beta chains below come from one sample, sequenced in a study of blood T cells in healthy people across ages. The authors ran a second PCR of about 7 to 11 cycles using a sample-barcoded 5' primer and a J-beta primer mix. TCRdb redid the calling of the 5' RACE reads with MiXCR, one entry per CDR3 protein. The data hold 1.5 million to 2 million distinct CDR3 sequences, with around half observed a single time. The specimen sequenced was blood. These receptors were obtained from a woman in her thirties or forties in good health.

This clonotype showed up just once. The CDR3 reads CASSQASPVKTQYF. Here the CDR3 DNA reads TGTGCCAGCAGCCAAGCGAGCCCAGTAAAGACCCAGTACTTC. The chain combines TRBV14 with TRBJ2-5; D uncertain. The CDR3 contains 14 residues. In germline, CDR1 is SGHDN, CDR2 FVKESK. The ends were cut back, 1 base at V and 6 bases at J, with 12 bases in the middle.

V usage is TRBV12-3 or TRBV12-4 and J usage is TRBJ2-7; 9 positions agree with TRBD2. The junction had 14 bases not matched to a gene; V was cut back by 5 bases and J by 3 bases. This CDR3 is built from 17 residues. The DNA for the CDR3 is TGTGCCAGCAGTAGGCCCCCGGGTCTAGCGGGGCACTACGAGCAGTACTTC. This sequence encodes CASSRPPGLAGHYEQYF.

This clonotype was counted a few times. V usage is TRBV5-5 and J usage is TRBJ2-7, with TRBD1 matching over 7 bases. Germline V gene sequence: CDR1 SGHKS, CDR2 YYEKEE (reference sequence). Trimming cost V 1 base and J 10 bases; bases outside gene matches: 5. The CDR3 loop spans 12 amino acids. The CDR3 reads CASSLRTGAQYF. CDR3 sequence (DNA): TGTGCCAGCAGCTTGAGGACAGGAGCCCAGTACTTC.

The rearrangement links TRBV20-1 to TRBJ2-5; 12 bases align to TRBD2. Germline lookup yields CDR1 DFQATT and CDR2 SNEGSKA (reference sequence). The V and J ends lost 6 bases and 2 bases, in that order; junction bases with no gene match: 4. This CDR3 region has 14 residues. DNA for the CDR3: TGCAGTGCGACTAGCGGGGGCGATCAAGAGACCCAGTACTTC. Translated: CSATSGGDQETQYF.

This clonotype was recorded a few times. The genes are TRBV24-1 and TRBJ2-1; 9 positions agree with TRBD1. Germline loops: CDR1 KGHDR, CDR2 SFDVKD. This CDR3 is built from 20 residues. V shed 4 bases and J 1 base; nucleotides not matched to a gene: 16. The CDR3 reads CATSDPYRTGAPDSYNEQFF. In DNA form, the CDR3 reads TGTGCCACCAGTGACCCGTATCGGACAGGGGCCCCAGATTCCTACAATGAGCAGTTCTTC.

The CDR3 protein is CASSTALSSNQPQHF. The DNA of the CDR3 is TGTGCCAGCAGTACCGCCTTAAGTAGCAATCAGCCCCAGCATTTT. V usage is TRBV6-1 and J usage is TRBJ1-5, with unresolved D. V was shortened by 5 bases and J by 0 bases, with 11 bases between the two germline ends. The CDR3 length is 15 residues. Germline lookup yields CDR1 MNHNS and CDR2 SASEGT.

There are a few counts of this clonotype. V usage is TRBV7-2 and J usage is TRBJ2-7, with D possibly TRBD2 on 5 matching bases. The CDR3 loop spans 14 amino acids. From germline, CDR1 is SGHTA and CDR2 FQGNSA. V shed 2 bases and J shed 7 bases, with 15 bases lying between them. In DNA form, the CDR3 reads TGTGCCAGCAGCTTAAGTCTAGTCGGGAATGAGCAGTACTTC. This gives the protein CASSLSLVGNEQYF.

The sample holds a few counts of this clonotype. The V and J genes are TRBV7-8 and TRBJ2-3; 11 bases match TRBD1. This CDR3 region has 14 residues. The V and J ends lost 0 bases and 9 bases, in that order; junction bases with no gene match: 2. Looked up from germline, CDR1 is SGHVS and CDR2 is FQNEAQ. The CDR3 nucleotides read TGTGCCAGCAGCTTAGCGGGACAGGGGGTAACGCAGTATTTT. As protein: CASSLAGQGVTQYF.

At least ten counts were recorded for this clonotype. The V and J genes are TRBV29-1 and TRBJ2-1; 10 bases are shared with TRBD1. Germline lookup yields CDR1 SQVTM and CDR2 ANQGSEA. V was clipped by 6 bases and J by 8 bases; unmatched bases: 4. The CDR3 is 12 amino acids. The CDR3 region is CSVPTGGDEQFF. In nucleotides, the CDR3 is TGCAGCGTCCCGACAGGGGGCGATGAGCAGTTCTTC.

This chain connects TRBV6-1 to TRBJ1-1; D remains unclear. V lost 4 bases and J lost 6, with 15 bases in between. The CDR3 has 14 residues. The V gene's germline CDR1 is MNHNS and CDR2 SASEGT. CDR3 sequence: CASSVRIRASEAFF. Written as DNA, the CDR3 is TGTGCCAGCAGTGTCAGGATTAGGGCTTCTGAAGCTTTCTTT.